This T cell receptor (beta chain) was obtained from a study of Ad26.COV2.S vaccination and SARS-CoV-2 variants. The study's findings and limits: TCR breadth and depth analyses may have underestimated total T cell responses. Those who received vaccine or placebo ended up with similar non-spike TCR breadth. Spike-specific TCR breadth was greater in vaccine than placebo recipients.

There are 14 residues in the CDR3. Per germline, CDR1 SGHRS and CDR2 YFSETQ. The V gene end was trimmed by 4 bases and the J gene end by 7 bases; junction bases not matched to a gene: 6. For this clone: The antigen remains undetermined.

Clones were sequenced by immunoSEQ multiplex PCR, and TCRdb holds only the in-frame ones, with some missing. The table shows roughly 380,000 clones, with 92% occurring only once. This chain connects TRBV5-1 to TRBJ2-1; 9 nucleotides agree with TRBD1. The sequence came from a human donor who had recovered from COVID-19. Specimen: peripheral blood, collected after recovery from COVID-19. CDR3 sequence: CASSPWTGENEQFF. CDR3 nucleotide sequence: TGCGCCAGCAGCCCCTGGACAGGGGAGAATGAGCAGTTCTTC.